This TCR beta chain stems from a study of shared clonotypes between healthy human individuals. Memory CD4+ cells were the fraction left after CD45RA+ naive selection. Study results and limitations: Naive CD4 clonotypes overlapped across a handful of donors at approximately 5%. The genetic and exposure-history diversity represented was limited by few donors. An effect of sequencing depth on clonotype sharing among donors was expected.

Repertoires were generated with immunoSEQ multiplex PCR, while TCRdb's copy carries only in-frame clones and drops some. The top ten hold roughly 0.13% of the sample, which has some 2,400,000 clones, about 94% seen once. Trimming took 6 bases from V and 1 from J; bases not matched to a gene: 5. The CDR3 sequence is 16 residues long. CDR1 ENHRY and CDR2 SYGVKD come from the germline V gene. With respect to this clone: Its antigen is still unknown. The sample contains more than one DNA sequence encoding this CDR3.

The V call is TRBV10-3, the J call TRBJ2-6, with 8 bases lining up with TRBD1. The sequenced material came from naive CD4+ T cells sorted from blood. As to subset: CD45RA+ positively selected. This receptor was taken from a man aged 18 to 29 in good health. The CDR3 is CAISGQGASGANVLTF. CDR3 DNA sequence: TGTGCCATCAGCGGGCAGGGGGCTTCTGGGGCCAACGTCCTGACTTTC.